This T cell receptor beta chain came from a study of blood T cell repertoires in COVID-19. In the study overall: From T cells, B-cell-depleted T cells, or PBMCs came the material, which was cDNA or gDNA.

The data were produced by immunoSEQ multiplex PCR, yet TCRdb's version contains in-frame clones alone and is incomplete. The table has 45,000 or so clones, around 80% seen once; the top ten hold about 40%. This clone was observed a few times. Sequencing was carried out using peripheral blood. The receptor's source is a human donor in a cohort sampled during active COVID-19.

This CDR3 is CSVETGTGGYTDTQYF. CDR3 bases: TGCAGCGTTGAAACCGGGACAGGGGGCTACACAGATACGCAGTATTTT. The chain employs TRBV29-1 and TRBJ2-3; 12 bases align to TRBD1. The CDR3 runs 16 residues. J gave up 2 bases and V 2 bases, and 5 bases lay outside the gene matches. CDR1 and CDR2 (germline): SQVTM, ANQGSEA.